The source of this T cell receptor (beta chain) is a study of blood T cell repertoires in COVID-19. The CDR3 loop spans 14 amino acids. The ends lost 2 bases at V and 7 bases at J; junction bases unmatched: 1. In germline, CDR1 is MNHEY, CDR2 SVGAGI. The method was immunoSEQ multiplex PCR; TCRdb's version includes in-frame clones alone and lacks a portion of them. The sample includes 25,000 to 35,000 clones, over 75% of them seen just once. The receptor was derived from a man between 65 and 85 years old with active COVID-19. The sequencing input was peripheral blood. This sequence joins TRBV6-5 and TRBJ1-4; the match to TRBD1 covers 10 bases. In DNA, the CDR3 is TGTGCCAGCAGTTACAGGGACAGGGGTGAAAAACTGTTTTTT. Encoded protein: CASSYRDRGEKLFF.